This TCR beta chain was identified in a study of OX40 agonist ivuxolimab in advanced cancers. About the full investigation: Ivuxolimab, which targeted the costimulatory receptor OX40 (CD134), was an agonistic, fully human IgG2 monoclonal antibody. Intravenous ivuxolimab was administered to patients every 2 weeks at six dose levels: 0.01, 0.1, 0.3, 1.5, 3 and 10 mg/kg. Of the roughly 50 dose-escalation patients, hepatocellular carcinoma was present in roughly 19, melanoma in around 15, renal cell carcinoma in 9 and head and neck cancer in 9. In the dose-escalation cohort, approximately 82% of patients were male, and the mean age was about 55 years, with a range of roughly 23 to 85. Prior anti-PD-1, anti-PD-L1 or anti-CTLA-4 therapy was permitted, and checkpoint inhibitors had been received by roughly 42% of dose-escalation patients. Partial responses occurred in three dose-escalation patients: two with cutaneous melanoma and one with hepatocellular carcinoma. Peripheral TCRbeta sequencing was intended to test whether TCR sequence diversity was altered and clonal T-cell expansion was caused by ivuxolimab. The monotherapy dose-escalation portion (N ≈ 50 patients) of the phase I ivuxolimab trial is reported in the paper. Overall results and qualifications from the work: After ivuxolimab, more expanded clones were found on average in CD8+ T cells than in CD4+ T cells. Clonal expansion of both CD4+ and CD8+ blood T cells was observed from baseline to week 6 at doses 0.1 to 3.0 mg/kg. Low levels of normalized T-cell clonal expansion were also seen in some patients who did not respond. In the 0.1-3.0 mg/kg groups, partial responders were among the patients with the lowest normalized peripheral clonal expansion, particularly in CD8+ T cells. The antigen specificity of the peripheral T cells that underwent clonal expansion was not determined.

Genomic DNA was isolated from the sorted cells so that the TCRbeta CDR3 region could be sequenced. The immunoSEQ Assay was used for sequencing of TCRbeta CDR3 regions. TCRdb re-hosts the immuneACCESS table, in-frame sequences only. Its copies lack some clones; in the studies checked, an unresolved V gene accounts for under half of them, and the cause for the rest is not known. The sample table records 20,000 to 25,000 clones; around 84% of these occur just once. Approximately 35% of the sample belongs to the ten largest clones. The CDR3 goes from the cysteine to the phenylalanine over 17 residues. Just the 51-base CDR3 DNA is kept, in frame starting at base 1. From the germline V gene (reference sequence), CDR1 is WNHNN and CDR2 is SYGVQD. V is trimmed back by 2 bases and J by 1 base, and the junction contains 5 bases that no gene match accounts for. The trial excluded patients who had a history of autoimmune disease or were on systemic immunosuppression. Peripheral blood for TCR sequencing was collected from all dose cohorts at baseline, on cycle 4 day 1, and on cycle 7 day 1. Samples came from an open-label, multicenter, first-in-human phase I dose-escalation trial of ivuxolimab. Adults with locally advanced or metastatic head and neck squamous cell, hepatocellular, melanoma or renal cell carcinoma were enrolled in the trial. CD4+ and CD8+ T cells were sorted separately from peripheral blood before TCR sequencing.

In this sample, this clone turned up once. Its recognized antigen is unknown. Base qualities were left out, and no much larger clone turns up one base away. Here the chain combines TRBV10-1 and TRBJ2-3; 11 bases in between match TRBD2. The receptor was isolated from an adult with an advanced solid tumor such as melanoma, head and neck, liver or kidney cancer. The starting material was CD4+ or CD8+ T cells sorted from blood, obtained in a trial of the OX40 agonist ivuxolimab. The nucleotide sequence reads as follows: TGCGCCAGCAGTGAGGGGACTAGCGGTCTTCGCACAGATACGCAGTATTTT. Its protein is CASSEGTSGLRTDTQYF.